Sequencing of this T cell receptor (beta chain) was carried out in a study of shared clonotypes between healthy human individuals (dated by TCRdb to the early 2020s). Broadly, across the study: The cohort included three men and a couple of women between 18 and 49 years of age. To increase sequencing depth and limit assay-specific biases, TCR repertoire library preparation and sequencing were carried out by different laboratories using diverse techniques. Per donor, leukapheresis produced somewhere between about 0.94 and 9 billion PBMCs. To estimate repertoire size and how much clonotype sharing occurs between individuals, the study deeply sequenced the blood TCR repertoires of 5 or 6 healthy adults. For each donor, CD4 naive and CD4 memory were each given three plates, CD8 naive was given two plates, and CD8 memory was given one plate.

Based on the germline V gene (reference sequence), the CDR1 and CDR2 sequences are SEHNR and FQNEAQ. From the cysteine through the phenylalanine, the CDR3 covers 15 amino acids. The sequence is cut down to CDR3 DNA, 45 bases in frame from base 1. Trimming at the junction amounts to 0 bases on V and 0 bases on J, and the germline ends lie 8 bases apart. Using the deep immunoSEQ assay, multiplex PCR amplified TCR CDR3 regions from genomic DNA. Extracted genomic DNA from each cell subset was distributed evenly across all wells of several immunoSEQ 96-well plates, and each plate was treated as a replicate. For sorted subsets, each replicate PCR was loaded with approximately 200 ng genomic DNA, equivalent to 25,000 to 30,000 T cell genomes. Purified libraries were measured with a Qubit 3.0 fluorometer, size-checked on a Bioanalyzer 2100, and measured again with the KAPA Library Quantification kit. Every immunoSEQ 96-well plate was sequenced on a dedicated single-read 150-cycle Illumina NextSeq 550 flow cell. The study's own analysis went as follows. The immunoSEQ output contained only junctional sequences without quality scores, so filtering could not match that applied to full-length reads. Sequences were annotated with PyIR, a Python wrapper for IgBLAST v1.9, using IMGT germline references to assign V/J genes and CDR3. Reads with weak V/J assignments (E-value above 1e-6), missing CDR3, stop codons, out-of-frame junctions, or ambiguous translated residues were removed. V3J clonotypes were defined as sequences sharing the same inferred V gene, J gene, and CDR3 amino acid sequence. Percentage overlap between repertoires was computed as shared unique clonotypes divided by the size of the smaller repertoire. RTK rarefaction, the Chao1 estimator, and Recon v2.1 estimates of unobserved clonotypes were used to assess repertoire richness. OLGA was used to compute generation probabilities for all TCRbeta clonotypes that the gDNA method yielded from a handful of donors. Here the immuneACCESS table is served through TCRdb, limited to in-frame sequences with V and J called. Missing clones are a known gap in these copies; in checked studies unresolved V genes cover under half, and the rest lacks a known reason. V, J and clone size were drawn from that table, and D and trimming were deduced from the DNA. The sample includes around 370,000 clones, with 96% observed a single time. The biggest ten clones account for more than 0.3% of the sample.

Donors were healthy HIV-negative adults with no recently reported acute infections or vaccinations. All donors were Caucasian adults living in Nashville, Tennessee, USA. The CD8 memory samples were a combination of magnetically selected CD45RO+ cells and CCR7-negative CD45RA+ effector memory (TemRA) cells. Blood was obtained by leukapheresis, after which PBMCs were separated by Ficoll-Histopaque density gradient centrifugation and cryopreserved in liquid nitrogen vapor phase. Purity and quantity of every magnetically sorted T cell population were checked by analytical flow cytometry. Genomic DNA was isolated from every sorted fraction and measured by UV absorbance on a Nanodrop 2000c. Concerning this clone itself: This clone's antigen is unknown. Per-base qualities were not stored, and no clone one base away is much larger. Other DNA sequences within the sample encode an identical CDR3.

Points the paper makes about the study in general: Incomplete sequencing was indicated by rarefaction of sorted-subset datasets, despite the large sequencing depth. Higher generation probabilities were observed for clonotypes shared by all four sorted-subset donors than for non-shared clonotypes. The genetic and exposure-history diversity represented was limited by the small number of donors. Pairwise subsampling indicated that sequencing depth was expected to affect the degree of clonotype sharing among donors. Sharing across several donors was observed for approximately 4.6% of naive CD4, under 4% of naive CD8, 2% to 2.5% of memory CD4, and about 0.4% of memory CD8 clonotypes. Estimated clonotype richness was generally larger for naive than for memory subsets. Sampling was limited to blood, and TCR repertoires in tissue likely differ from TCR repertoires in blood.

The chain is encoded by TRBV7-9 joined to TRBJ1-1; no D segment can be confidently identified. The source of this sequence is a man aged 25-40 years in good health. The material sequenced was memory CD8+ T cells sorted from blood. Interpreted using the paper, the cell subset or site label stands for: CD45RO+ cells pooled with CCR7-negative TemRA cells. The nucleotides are TGTGCCAGCAGCTTAGCGCAAGGAGTGAACACTGAAGCTTTCTTT. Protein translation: CASSLAQGVNTEAFF.